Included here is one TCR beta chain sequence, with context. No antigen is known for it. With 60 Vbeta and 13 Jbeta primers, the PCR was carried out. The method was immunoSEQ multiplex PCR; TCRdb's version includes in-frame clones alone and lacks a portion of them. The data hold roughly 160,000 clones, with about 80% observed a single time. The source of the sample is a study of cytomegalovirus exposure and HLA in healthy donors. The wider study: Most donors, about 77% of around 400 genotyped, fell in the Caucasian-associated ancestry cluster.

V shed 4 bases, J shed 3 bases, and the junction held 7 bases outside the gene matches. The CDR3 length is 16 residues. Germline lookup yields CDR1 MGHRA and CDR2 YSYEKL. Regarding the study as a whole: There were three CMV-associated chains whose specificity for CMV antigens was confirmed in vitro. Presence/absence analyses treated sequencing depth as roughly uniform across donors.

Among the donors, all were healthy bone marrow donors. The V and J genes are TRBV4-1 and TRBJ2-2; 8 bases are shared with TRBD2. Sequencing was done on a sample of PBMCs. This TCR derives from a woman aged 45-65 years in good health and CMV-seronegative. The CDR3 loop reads CASSPRGGTDTGELFF. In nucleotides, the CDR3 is TGCGCCAGCAGCCCCCGCGGGGGGACGGACACCGGGGAGCTGTTTTTT.